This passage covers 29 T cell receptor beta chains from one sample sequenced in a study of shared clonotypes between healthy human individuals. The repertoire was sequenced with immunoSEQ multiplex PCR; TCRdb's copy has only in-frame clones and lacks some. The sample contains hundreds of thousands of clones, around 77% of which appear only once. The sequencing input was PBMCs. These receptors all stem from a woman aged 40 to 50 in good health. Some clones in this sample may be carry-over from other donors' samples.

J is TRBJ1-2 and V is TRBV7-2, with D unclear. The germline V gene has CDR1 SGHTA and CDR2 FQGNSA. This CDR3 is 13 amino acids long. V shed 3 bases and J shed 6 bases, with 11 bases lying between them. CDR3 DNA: TGTGCCAGCAGCTTTGGCAGGAGGGATGGCTACACCTTC. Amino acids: CASSFGRRDGYTF.

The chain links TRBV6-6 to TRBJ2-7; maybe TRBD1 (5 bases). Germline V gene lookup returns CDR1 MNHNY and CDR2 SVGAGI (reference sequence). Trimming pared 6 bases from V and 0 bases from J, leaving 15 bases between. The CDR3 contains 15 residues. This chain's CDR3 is CASSLGHSSSYEQYF. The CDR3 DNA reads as TGTGCCAGCAGCCTCGGACACTCAAGCTCCTACGAGCAGTACTTC.

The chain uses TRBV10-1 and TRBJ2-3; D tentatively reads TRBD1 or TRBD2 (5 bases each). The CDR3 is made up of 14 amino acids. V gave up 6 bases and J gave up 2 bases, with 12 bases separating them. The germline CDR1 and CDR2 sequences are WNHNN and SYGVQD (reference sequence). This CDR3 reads CASSGAGLTDTQYF. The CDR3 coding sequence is TGCGCCAGCAGCGGGGCGGGTCTCACAGATACGCAGTATTTT.

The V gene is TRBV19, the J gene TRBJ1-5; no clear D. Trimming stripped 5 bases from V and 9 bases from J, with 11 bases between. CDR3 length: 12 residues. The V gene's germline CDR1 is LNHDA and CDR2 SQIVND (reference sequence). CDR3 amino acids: CASSFFEGPQHF. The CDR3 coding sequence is TGTGCCAGTAGTTTCTTTGAGGGGCCCCAGCATTTT.

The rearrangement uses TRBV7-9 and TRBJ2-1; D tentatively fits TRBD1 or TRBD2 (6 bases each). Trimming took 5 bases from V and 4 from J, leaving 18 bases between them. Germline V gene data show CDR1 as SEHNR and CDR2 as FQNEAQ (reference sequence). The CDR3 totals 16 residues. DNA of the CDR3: TGTGCCAGCAGCCTTGGCAGGGGACTCCCGTACAATGAGCAGTTCTTC. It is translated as CASSLGRGLPYNEQFF. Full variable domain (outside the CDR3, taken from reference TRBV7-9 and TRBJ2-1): DTGVSQNPRHKITKRGQNVTFRCDPISEHNRLYWYRQTLGQGPEFLTYFQNEAQLEKSRLLSDRFSAERPKGSFSTLEIQRTEQGDSAMYLCASSLGRGLPYNEQFFGPGTRLTVL.

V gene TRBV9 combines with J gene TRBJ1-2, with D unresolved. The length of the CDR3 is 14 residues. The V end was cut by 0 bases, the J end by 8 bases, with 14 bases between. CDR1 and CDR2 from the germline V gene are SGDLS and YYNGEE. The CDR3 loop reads CASSVEGLGRGYTF. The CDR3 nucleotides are TGTGCCAGCAGCGTAGAAGGACTAGGTAGGGGCTACACCTTC.

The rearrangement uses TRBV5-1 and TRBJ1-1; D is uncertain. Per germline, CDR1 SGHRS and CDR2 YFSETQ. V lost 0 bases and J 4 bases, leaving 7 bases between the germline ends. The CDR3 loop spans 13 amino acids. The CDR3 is CASSLDLITEAFF. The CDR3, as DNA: TGCGCCAGCAGCTTGGATCTTATCACTGAAGCTTTCTTT.

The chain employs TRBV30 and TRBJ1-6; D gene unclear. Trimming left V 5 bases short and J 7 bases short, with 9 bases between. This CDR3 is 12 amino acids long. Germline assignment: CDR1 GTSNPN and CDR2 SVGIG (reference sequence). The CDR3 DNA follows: TGTGCCTGGGCCGGGAGGAATTCACCCCTCCACTTT. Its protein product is CAWAGRNSPLHF.

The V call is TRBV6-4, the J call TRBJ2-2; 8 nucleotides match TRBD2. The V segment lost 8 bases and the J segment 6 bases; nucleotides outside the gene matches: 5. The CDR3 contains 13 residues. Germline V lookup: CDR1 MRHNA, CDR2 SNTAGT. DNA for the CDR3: TGTGCCAGCTCGCGGGAGGTTGCCGGGGAGCTGTTTTTT. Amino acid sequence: CASSREVAGELFF.

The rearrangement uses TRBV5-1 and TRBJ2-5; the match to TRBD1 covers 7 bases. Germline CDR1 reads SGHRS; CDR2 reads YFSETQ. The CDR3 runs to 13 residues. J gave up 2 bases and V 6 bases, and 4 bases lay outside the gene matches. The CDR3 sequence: CASTRTGQETQYF. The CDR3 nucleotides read TGCGCCAGCACCCGGACAGGTCAAGAGACCCAGTACTTC. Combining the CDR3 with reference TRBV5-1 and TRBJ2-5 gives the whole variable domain KAGVTQTPRYLIKTRGQQVTLSCSPISGHRSVSWYQQTPGQGLQFLFEYFSETQRNKGNFPGRFSGRQFSNSRSEMNVSTLELGDSALYLCASTRTGQETQYFGPGTRLLVL.

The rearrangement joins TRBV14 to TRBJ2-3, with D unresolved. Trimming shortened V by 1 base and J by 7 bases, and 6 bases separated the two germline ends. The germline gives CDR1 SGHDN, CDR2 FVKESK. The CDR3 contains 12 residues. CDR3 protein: CASSQGAYTQYF. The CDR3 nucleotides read TGTGCCAGCAGCCAAGGGGCTTATACGCAGTATTTT.

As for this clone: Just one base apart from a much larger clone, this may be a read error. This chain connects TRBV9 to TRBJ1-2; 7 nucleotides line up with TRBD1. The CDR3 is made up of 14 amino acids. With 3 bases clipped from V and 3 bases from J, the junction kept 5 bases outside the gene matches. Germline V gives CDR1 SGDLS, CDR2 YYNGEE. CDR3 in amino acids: CASSARQGHYGYTF. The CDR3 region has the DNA TGTGCCAGCAGCGCGCGACAGGGTCACTATGGCTACACCTTC.

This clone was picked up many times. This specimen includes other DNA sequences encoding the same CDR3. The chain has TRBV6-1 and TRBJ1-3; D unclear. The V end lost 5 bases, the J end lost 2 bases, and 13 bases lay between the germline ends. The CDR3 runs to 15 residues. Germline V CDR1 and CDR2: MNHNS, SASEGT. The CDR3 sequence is CASSQNTGPGNTIYF. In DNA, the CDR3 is TGTGCCAGCAGTCAGAACACCGGGCCTGGAAACACCATATATTTT.

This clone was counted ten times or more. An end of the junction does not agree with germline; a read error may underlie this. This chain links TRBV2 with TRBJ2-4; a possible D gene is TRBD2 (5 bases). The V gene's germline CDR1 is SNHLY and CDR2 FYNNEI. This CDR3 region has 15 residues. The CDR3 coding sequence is TGTGCCAGCAACAAAGACTCCCTAGCCAAAAACATTCAGTGCTTC. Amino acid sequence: CASNKDSLAKNIQCF.

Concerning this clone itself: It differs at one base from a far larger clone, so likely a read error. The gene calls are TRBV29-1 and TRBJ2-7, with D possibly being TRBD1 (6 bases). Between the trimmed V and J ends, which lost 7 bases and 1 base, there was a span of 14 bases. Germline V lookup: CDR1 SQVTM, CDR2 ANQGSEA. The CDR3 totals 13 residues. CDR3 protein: CSAERTGSYEQYF. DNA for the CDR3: TGCAGCGCCGAGAGAACAGGGTCCTACGAGCAGTACTTC.

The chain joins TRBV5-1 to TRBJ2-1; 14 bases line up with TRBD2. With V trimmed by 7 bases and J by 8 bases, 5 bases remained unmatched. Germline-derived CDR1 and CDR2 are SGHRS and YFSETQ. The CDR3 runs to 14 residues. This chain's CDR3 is CASGPTSGRDEQFF. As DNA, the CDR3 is TGCGCCAGCGGGCCGACTAGCGGGAGGGATGAGCAGTTCTTC.

In DNA, the CDR3 is TGTGCCAGTAGTGAACTGACAGGGGTTCCGTACGAGCAGTACTTC. Translated: CASSELTGVPYEQYF. The V call is TRBV19, the J call TRBJ2-7; 8 bases align to TRBD1. Germline V gene sequence: CDR1 LNHDA, CDR2 SQIVND (reference sequence). V trimming: 5 bases; J trimming: 4 bases; junction bases outside the gene matches: 10. The CDR3 covers 15 residues.

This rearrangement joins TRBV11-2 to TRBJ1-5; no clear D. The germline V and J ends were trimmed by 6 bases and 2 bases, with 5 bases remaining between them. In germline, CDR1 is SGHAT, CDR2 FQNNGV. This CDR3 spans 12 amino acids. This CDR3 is CASRDGNQPQHF. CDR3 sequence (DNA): TGTGCCAGCAGGGACGGCAATCAGCCCCAGCATTTT.

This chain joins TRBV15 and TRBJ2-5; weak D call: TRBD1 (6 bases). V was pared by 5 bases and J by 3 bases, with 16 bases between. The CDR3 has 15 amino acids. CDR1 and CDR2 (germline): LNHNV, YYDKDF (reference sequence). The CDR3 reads CATSGGTTEKETQYF. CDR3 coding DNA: TGTGCCACCAGCGGGGGCACAACCGAAAAAGAGACCCAGTACTTC.

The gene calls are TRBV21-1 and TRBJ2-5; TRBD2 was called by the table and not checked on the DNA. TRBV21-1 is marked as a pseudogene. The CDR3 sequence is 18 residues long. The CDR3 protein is CANPRSGTSGNGEETQYF. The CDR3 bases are TGTGCCAACCCAAGGTCAGGGACTAGCGGGAATGGTGAGGAGACCCAGTACTTC.

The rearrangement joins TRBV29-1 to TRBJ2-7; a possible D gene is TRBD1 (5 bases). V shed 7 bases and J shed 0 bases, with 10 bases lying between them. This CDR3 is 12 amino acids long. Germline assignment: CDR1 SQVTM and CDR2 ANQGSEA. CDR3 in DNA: TGCAGCGCACGACAGACCTCCTACGAGCAGTACTTC. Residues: CSARQTSYEQYF.

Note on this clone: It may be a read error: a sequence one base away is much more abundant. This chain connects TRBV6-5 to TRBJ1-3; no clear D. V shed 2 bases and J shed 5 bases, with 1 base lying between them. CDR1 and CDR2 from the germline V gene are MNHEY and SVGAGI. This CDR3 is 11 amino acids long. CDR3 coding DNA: TGTGCCAGCAGTTACAGAAACACCATATATTTT. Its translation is CASSYRNTIYF.

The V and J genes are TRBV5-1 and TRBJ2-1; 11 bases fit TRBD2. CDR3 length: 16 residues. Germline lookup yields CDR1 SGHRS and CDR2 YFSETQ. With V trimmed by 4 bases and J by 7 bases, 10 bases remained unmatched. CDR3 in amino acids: CASSGGPSGRRNEQFF. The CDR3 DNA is TGCGCCAGCAGCGGCGGGCCTAGCGGGAGGAGGAATGAGCAGTTCTTC.

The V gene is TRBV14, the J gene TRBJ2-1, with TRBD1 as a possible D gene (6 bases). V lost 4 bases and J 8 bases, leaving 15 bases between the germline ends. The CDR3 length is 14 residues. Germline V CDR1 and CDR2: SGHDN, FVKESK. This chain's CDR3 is CASSPGQGRYEQFF. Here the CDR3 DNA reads TGTGCCAGCAGCCCGGGACAAGGAAGGTATGAGCAGTTCTTC.

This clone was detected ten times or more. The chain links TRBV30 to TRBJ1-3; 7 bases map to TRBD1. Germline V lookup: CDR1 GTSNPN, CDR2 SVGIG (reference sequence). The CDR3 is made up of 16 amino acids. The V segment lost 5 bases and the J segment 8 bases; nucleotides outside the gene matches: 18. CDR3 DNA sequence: TGTGCCTGGCGGGTTAGCCGGACAGGTCCTTTCGACACCATATATTTT. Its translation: CAWRVSRTGPFDTIYF.

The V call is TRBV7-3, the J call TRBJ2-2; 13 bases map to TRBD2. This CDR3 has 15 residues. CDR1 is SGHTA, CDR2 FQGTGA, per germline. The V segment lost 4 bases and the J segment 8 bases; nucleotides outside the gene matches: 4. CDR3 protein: CASSSRTSGGGELFF. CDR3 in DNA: TGTGCCAGCAGCTCCCGGACTAGCGGGGGAGGGGAGCTGTTTTTT.

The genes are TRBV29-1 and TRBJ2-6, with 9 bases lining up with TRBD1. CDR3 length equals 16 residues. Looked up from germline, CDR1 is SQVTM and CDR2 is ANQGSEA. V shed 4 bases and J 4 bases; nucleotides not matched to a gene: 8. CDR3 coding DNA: TGCAGCGTTGCGGAACAGGGGGCGAAAGGGGCCAACGTCCTGACTTTC. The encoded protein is CSVAEQGAKGANVLTF. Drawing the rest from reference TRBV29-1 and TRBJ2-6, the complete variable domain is SAVISQKPSRDICQRGTSLTIQCQVDSQVTMMFWYRQQPGQSLTLIATANQGSEATYESGFVIDKFPISRPNLTFSTLTVSNMSPEDSSIYLCSVAEQGAKGANVLTFGAGSRLTVL.

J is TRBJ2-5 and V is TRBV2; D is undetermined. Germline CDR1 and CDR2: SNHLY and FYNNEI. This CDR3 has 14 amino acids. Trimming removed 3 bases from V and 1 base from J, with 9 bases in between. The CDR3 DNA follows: TGTGCCAGCAGTGATGAAGGCTTCCAAGAGACCCAGTACTTC. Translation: CASSDEGFQETQYF.

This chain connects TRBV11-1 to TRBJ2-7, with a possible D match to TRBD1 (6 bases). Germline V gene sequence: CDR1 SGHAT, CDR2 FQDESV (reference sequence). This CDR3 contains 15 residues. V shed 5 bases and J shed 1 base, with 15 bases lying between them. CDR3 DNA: TGTGCCAGCAGCCCAAGGGGCAGGGGATCCTACGAGCAGTACTTC. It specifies CASSPRGRGSYEQYF.